The 30 T cell receptor beta chains reported below all come from one sample, sequenced in a study of blood T cell repertoires in COVID-19 (dated by TCRdb to the early 2020s). Preparation of the library involved the immunoSEQ multiplex PCR assay. As stored in TCRdb, this immuneACCESS dataset retains in-frame rearrangements with V and J assigned. A fraction of the clones does not appear; measured against another copy, unresolved V genes explain less than half of the discrepancy, and the remainder lacks a known reason. This sample gives hundreds of thousands of clones in total; roughly four fifths of them show up just once. About 4.4% of the sample lies in the top ten. Specimen: peripheral blood. Receptors originate from a woman in her sixties or seventies with acute or convalescent COVID-19.

The rearrangement uses TRBV5-1 and TRBJ2-7; TRBD2 is a possible D gene (6 bases). Germline CDR1 reads SGHRS; CDR2 reads YFSETQ. Trimming took off 4 bases at V and 0 bases at J, with 17 bases between the two ends. CDR3 size: 16 residues. The CDR3 sequence: CASSAGSSVGSYEQYF. In DNA form, the CDR3 reads TGCGCCAGCAGCGCCGGGAGTTCCGTGGGCTCCTACGAGCAGTACTTC.

The chain joins TRBV7-6 to TRBJ1-4; TRBD1 might be the D (5 bases). Trimming pared 0 bases from V and 0 bases from J, leaving 8 bases between. This CDR3 comprises 16 residues. Germline assignment: CDR1 SGHVS and CDR2 FNYEAQ. The CDR3 nucleotides read TGTGCCAGCAGCTTAGCGGGGCCGCCAACTAATGAAAAACTGTTTTTT. Protein sequence: CASSLAGPPTNEKLFF.

CDR3 in amino acids: CASSVAGLAPLSTDTQYF. The CDR3 DNA reads as TGTGCCAGCAGCGTAGCCGGACTTGCCCCCTTAAGCACAGATACGCAGTATTTT. This chain uses TRBV9 with TRBJ2-3; D might be TRBD2 (5 bases). Trimming took off 0 bases at V and 0 bases at J, with 17 bases between the two ends. CDR1 SGDLS and CDR2 YYNGEE come from the germline V gene. The CDR3 contains 18 residues.

This chain links TRBV19 with TRBJ1-5, with TRBD1 as a possible D gene (6 bases). V lost 11 bases and J 0 bases, leaving 14 bases between the germline ends. The CDR3 is 14 amino acids. CDR1 and CDR2 from the germline V gene are LNHDA and SQIVND (reference sequence). The CDR3 DNA follows: TGTGCCTCTGCCCCAGGGGCTAGCAATCAGCCCCAGCATTTT. This sequence encodes CASAPGASNQPQHF. Looking up the rest from reference TRBV19 and TRBJ1-5 gives the full variable domain: DGGITQSPKYLFRKEGQNVTLSCEQNLNHDAMYWYRQDPGQGLRLIYYSQIVNDFQKGDIAEGYSVSREKKESFPLTVTSAQKNPTAFYLCASAPGASNQPQHFGDGTRLSIL.

V is TRBV4-2 and J is TRBJ1-5; TRBD1 matches 8 bases. CDR1 and CDR2 (germline): LGHNA, YNFKEQ. CDR3 length: 16 residues. V was clipped by 1 base and J by 5 bases; unmatched bases: 7. CDR3 region: CASSQGVDRGDQPQHF. The CDR3 DNA is TGTGCCAGCAGCCAAGGAGTCGACAGGGGCGATCAGCCCCAGCATTTT.

The chain employs TRBV6-2 or TRBV6-3 and TRBJ1-5, with 11 bases identical to TRBD1. The CDR3 is 16 residues long. Germline V gene lookup returns CDR1 MNHEY and CDR2 SVGEGT. J lost 6 bases, V lost 4 bases, and 8 bases had no gene match. The CDR3 DNA follows: TGTGCCAGCAGTTCCTACGGACAGGGGGCAGGTCAGCCCCAGCATTTT. This gives the protein CASSSYGQGAGQPQHF.

The CDR3 loop reads CASSVSSGLGTDTQYF. In DNA, the CDR3 is TGTGCCAGCAGCGTATCTAGCGGACTAGGCACAGATACGCAGTATTTT. The rearrangement uses TRBV9 and TRBJ2-3, with 7 bases aligning to TRBD2. Germline CDR1 SGDLS, CDR2 YYNGEE. J lost 1 base, V lost 1 base, and 6 bases had no gene match. The CDR3 has 16 residues. Drawing the rest from reference TRBV9 and TRBJ2-3, the complete variable domain is DSGVTQTPKHLITATGQRVTLRCSPRSGDLSVYWYQQSLDQGLQFLIQYYNGEERAKGNILERFSAQQFPDLHSELNLSSLELGDSALYFCASSVSSGLGTDTQYFGPGTRLTVL.

The rearrangement joins TRBV25-1 to TRBJ1-3; D gene ambiguous. The germline gives CDR1 MGHDK, CDR2 SYGVNS. The CDR3 has 12 amino acids. Trimming shortened V by 8 bases and J by 0 bases, and 5 bases separated the two germline ends. The CDR3, as DNA: TGTGCCAGCCACAGCTCTGGAAACACCATATATTTT. Protein product: CASHSSGNTIYF. Looking up the rest from reference TRBV25-1 and TRBJ1-3 gives the full variable domain: EADIYQTPRYLVIGTGKKITLECSQTMGHDKMYWYQQDPGMELHLIHYSYGVNSTEKGDLSSESTVSRIRTEHFPLTLESARPSHTSQYLCASHSSGNTIYFGEGSWLTVV.

The V and J genes are TRBV5-4 and TRBJ2-6; 10 bases agree with TRBD1. Germline CDR1 reads SGHNT; CDR2 reads YYREEE (reference sequence). There are 17 residues in the CDR3. The V and J ends lost 5 bases and 0 bases, in that order; junction bases with no gene match: 5. CDR3 amino acids: CASRGTGESSGANVLTF. In DNA, the CDR3 is TGTGCCAGCAGAGGGACAGGGGAGAGCTCTGGGGCCAACGTCCTGACTTTC.

The gene calls are TRBV6-2 or TRBV6-3 and TRBJ2-2, with TRBD1 matching over 8 bases. The CDR3 loop spans 17 amino acids. V dropped 5 bases and J dropped 4; count of bases not matched to a gene: 12. Germline loops: CDR1 MNHEY, CDR2 SVGEGT. The CDR3 DNA reads TGTGCCAGCAGTCAATACGCCGGGACAGGATCCACCGGGGAGCTGTTTTTT. Translated: CASSQYAGTGSTGELFF.

The chain has TRBV11-3 and TRBJ1-1, with D possibly matching TRBD1 (6 bases). V lost 6 bases to trimming and J lost 5 bases, with 22 bases between them. Germline assignment: CDR1 SGHNT and CDR2 YENEEA. The CDR3 covers 16 residues. CDR3 DNA: TGTGCCAGCAGACCCTCCTGGGGGGGGCGCCGGACTGAAGCTTTCTTT. Translated, it gives CASRPSWGGRRTEAFF.

This clone was seen only once. The rearrangement joins TRBV28 to TRBJ1-4, with 9 bases that match TRBD1. The CDR3 contains 15 residues. CDR1 MDHEN and CDR2 SYDVKM come from the germline V gene. V was clipped by 6 bases and J by 7 bases; unmatched bases: 9. The CDR3 loop reads CASRPPGQGGEKLFF. CDR3 nucleotides: TGTGCCAGCAGGCCGCCGGGACAGGGAGGTGAAAAACTGTTTTTT.

This clone was found many times. This sequence joins TRBV4-2 and TRBJ1-3; D uncertain. V was shortened by 0 bases and J by 0 bases, with 9 bases between the two germline ends. Looked up from germline, CDR1 is LGHNA and CDR2 is YNFKEQ. The CDR3 spans 16 residues. In nucleotides, the CDR3 is TGTGCCAGCAGCCAAGACAGTGATTCCTCTGGAAACACCATATATTTT. Its translation: CASSQDSDSSGNTIYF.

This clone was seen once. The chain carries TRBV7-2 and TRBJ1-2, with D possibly being TRBD1 (5 bases). The V gene's germline CDR1 is SGHTA and CDR2 FQGNSA. V was shortened by 6 bases and J by 8 bases, with 16 bases between the two germline ends. The CDR3 runs 13 residues. Written as DNA, the CDR3 is TGTGCCAGCAGGAGAGGGGACGGAGGGGGCTACACCTTC. It yields the protein CASRRGDGGGYTF.

The chain joins TRBV7-2 to TRBJ2-3; D may be TRBD1 (6 bases). This CDR3 spans 15 amino acids. V dropped 1 base and J dropped 0 bases, with 8 bases sitting between them. Germline V gene sequence: CDR1 SGHTA, CDR2 FQGNSA. CDR3 sequence reads: CASSLVTGSTDTQYF. The CDR3 DNA reads TGTGCCAGCAGCTTAGTCACAGGGAGCACAGATACGCAGTATTTT.

The gene calls are TRBV11-3 and TRBJ2-3, with 10 bases fitting TRBD1. The length of the CDR3 is 16 residues. CDR1 and CDR2 (germline): SGHNT, YENEEA. V shed 2 bases, J shed 4 bases, and the junction held 6 bases outside the gene matches. This CDR3 reads CASSLTWTGGSDTQYF. The CDR3 DNA follows: TGTGCCAGCAGCTTAACGTGGACAGGGGGATCAGATACGCAGTATTTT.

The gene calls are TRBV15 and TRBJ2-1; perhaps TRBD1 as D (5 bases). Trimming shortened V by 0 bases and J by 3 bases, and 15 bases separated the two germline ends. In germline, CDR1 is LNHNV, CDR2 YYDKDF (reference sequence). This CDR3 has 17 residues. The CDR3, as DNA: TGTGCCACCAGCAGAGATCAGGTGGGTACAGGCTACAATGAGCAGTTCTTC. As protein: CATSRDQVGTGYNEQFF.

This chain links TRBV19 with TRBJ1-1, with D uncertain. Germline values: CDR1 LNHDA, CDR2 SQIVND (reference sequence). Trimming took off 10 bases at V and 7 bases at J, with 25 bases between the two ends. The CDR3 length is 15 residues. For the CDR3, the DNA is TGTGCCAAAAAAGCGATCGAGATCTGGATGGTTGAAGCTTTCTTT. Translation gives CAKKAIEIWMVEAFF.

This rearrangement joins TRBV6-6 to TRBJ1-2; D possibly corresponds to TRBD1 (5 bases). Germline CDR1 MNHNY, CDR2 SVGAGI (reference sequence). V lost 2 bases to trimming and J lost 8 bases, with 12 bases between them. This CDR3 has 13 residues. The CDR3: CASSYTTGNGYTF. The CDR3 nucleotides are TGTGCCAGCAGTTACACCACAGGAAACGGCTACACCTTC.

This sequence joins TRBV5-6 and TRBJ1-2, with 7 positions matching TRBD1. There are 15 residues in the CDR3. Per the germline V gene, CDR1 is SGHDT and CDR2 is YYEEEE. V gave up 3 bases and J gave up 7 bases; unmatched junction bases: 12. CDR3 sequence (DNA): TGTGCCAGCAGCTACAAATTTGAGGGGGCCTTTGGCTACACCTTC. This gives the protein CASSYKFEGAFGYTF.

This clone has a handful of counts. The chain carries TRBV24-1 and TRBJ1-2; 8 bases map to TRBD1. Germline CDR1 reads KGHDR; CDR2 reads SFDVKD. Germline trimming cut 1 base from V and 8 bases from J; bases unmatched to any gene: 5. The CDR3 totals 14 residues. The chain's CDR3 is CATSDFPRTGGYTF. The CDR3 DNA reads as TGTGCCACCAGTGATTTCCCTCGGACAGGGGGCTACACCTTC.

This clone has just one count. The chain uses TRBV5-6 and TRBJ1-2, with 7 bases aligning to TRBD1. The V segment lost 2 bases and the J segment 1 base; nucleotides outside the gene matches: 8. This CDR3 region has 16 residues. Per germline, CDR1 SGHDT and CDR2 YYEEEE. The CDR3 loop is CASSFKRGQFNYGYTF. The CDR3 coding sequence is TGTGCCAGCAGCTTTAAGAGGGGGCAATTTAACTATGGCTACACCTTC.

The chain employs TRBV30 and TRBJ2-3; a possible D gene is TRBD1 (5 bases). This CDR3 region has 13 residues. Germline-derived CDR1 and CDR2 are GTSNPN and SVGIG (reference sequence). Trimming removed 0 bases at V and 5 bases at J, with 9 bases between. CDR3 protein: CAWSVFDRDTQYF. In nucleotides, the CDR3 is TGTGCCTGGAGTGTATTCGACAGAGATACGCAGTATTTT.

This chain joins TRBV29-1 and TRBJ1-5; TRBD1 aligns across 8 bases. V was pared by 4 bases and J by 5 bases, with 13 bases of the junction left unmatched. The CDR3 consists of 16 residues. Germline CDR1 SQVTM, CDR2 ANQGSEA. The CDR3 sequence: CSVVNRTGTLDQPQHF. CDR3 in DNA: TGCAGCGTTGTAAACCGGACAGGGACTCTAGATCAGCCCCAGCATTTT.

The V call is TRBV5-4, the J call TRBJ2-7; 9 bases match TRBD2. V lost 3 bases and J lost 3; bases outside the gene matches: 10. The CDR3 extends over 16 amino acids. Per germline, CDR1 SGHNT and CDR2 YYREEE (reference sequence). CDR3 bases: TGTGCCAGCAGCTCCCTAGCCGCGGGGGGGAACTACGAGCAGTACTTC. It yields the protein CASSSLAAGGNYEQYF. Full variable domain (outside the CDR3, taken from reference TRBV5-4 and TRBJ2-7): ETGVTQSPTHLIKTRGQQVTLRCSSQSGHNTVSWYQQALGQGPQFIFQYYREEENGRGNFPPRFSGLQFPNYSSELNVNALELDDSALYLCASSSLAAGGNYEQYFGPGTRLTVT.

The CDR3 sequence: CASSLLFTGGDGYTF. The CDR3 bases are TGTGCCAGCAGCTTACTTTTTACAGGGGGAGACGGCTACACCTTC. This sequence joins TRBV7-2 and TRBJ1-2, with 8 bases aligning to TRBD1. With 2 bases clipped from V and 8 bases from J, the junction kept 10 bases outside the gene matches. CDR1 and CDR2 (germline): SGHTA, FQGNSA. The CDR3 consists of 15 residues.

The chain uses TRBV7-8 and TRBJ2-2, with 9 bases aligning to TRBD1. This CDR3 is 16 amino acids long. The germline V gene has CDR1 SGHVS and CDR2 FQNEAQ. Trimming removed 5 bases from V and 2 bases from J; junction bases left unmatched: 6. The CDR3 loop is CASSRQGGGNTGELFF. CDR3 nucleotides: TGTGCCAGCAGCAGACAGGGGGGTGGAAACACCGGGGAGCTGTTTTTT.

This clone was counted between two and nine times. The chain couples TRBV10-2 to TRBJ1-2; TRBD1 aligns across 7 bases. After removal of 5 bases from V and 7 bases from J, the junction contained 4 bases not matched to a gene. The CDR3 is 12 residues long. The germline CDR1 and CDR2 sequences are WSHSY and SAAADI. The CDR3 is CASSPRDSGYTF. The CDR3 DNA follows: TGCGCCAGCAGTCCCCGGGACAGTGGCTACACCTTC.

This chain uses TRBV6-2 or TRBV6-3 with TRBJ1-2, with D unresolved. CDR1 is MNHEY, CDR2 SVGEGT, per germline. V was cut by 0 bases and J by 2 bases, with 10 bases left in between. The CDR3 has 15 residues. The CDR3 loop is CASSYSKKRNYGYTF. CDR3 sequence (DNA): TGTGCCAGCAGTTACTCGAAAAAGCGGAACTATGGCTACACCTTC.

The chain combines TRBV2 with TRBJ1-2; D may be TRBD1 (6 bases). There are 13 residues in the CDR3. The ends were cut back, 3 bases at V and 4 bases at J, with 9 bases in the middle. Germline loops: CDR1 SNHLY, CDR2 FYNNEI. Written as DNA, the CDR3 is TGTGCCAGCAGTGAGGGGGCTGTCTATGGCTACACCTTC. Translating gives CASSEGAVYGYTF. The variable domain in full, completed from reference TRBV2 and TRBJ1-2, reads EPEVTQTPSHQVTQMGQEVILRCVPISNHLYFYWYRQILGQKVEFLVSFYNNEISEKSEIFDDQFSVERPDGSNFTLKIRSTKLEDSAMYFCASSEGAVYGYTFGSGTRLTVV.